The clone carrying this TCR beta chain was seen once. Its antigen remains unknown. The sample comes from a study of a mutant IDH1 vaccine in newly diagnosed glioma. Study details: Patients received eight vaccinations in weeks 1, 3, 5, 7, 11, 15, 19, 23.

The assay was immunoSEQ multiplex PCR, and TCRdb's table has in-frame clones only and misses some. In the table there are roughly 60,000 clones, approximately 85% of which are singletons. Time point indicated: week 23, last vaccination. What each vaccine dose contained was 300 ug of mutant IDH1 20-mer peptide, accompanied by topical imiquimod. Each tumor in the donors was a new WHO grade 3 or 4 astrocytoma, IDH1-mutant and ATRX-lost. The germline V gene encodes CDR1 WSHSY and CDR2 SAAADI. CDR3 size: 15 residues. The V gene end was trimmed by 0 bases and the J gene end by 7 bases; junction bases not matched to a gene: 5.

This material consisted of PBMCs, taken from a glioma patient whose treatment included an IDH1 peptide vaccine. This chain uses TRBV10-2 with TRBJ1-3; 8 bases align to TRBD1. The receptor comes from a man younger than 40 with glioma. The CDR3 DNA follows: TGCGCCAGCAGTGAGTCGGGGACAGGAGGGAACACCATATATTTT. It yields the protein CASSESGTGGNTIYF.